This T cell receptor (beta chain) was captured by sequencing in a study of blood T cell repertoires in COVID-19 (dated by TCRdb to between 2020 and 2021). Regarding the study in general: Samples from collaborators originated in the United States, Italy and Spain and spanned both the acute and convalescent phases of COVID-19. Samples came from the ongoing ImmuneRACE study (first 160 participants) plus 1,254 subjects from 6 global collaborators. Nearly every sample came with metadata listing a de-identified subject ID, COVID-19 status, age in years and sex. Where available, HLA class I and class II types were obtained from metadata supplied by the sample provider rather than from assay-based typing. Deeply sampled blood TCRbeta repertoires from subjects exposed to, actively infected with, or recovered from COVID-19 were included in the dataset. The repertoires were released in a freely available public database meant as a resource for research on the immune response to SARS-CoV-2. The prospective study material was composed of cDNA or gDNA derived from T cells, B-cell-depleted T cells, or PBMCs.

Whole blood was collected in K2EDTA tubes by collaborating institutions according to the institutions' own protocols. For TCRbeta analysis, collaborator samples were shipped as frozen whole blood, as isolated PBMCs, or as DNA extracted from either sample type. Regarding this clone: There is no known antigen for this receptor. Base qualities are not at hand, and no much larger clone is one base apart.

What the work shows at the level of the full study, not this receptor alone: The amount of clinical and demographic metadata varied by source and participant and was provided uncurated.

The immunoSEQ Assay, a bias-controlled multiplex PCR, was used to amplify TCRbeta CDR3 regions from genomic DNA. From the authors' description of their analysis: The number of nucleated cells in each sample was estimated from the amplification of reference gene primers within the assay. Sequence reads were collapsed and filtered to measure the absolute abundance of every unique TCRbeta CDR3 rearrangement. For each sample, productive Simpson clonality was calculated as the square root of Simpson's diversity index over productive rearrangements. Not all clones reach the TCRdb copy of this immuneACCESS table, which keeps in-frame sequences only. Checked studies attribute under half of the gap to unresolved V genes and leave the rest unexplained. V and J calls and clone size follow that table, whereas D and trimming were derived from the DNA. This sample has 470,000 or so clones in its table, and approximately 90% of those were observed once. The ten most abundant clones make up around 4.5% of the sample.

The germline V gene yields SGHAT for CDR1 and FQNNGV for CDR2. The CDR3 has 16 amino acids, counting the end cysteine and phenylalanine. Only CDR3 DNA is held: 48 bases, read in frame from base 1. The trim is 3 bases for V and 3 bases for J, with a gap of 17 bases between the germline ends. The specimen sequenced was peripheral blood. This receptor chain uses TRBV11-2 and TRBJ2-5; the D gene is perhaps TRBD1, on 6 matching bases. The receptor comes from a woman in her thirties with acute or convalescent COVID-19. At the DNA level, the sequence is TGTGCCAGCAGCTTTCTCCCAGGGGACCCTAAAGAGACCCAGTACTTC. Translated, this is CASSFLPGDPKETQYF. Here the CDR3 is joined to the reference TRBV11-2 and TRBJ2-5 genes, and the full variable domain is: EAGVAQSPRYKIIEKRQSVAFWCNPISGHATLYWYQQILGQGPKLLIQFQNNGVVDDSQLPKDRFSAERLKGVDSTLKIQPAKLEDSAVYLCASSFLPGDPKETQYFGPGTRLLVL.